Shown below are 2 T cell receptor beta chains from a single sample sequenced in a study of cytomegalovirus exposure and HLA in healthy donors. PCR was performed using 60 Vbeta and 13 Jbeta primers. Assay used: immunoSEQ multiplex PCR; TCRdb lists only in-frame clones, some missing. In the table there are 65,000 to 70,000 clones, around 68% of which are singletons. Source material: PBMCs. The source of these receptors is a woman in her 30s in good health and CMV-seronegative.

The chain employs TRBV9 and TRBJ2-7, with 11 bases fitting TRBD2. V trimming: 2 bases; J trimming: 7 bases; junction bases outside the gene matches: 5. The CDR3 has 14 amino acids. In germline, CDR1 is SGDLS, CDR2 YYNGEE. CDR3: CASSVTGTSGEQYF. CDR3 bases: TGTGCCAGCAGCGTTACCGGGACTAGCGGAGAGCAGTACTTC.

V gene TRBV5-5 combines with J gene TRBJ2-7; TRBD1 might be the D (6 bases). This CDR3 has 15 residues. The V gene lost 1 base and the J gene lost 0 bases, with 11 bases spanning the gap. CDR1 is SGHKS, CDR2 YYEKEE, per germline (reference sequence). The DNA for the CDR3 is TGTGCCAGCAGCTTGTTTGGACAGAGCTCCTACGAGCAGTACTTC. Translating gives CASSLFGQSSYEQYF.